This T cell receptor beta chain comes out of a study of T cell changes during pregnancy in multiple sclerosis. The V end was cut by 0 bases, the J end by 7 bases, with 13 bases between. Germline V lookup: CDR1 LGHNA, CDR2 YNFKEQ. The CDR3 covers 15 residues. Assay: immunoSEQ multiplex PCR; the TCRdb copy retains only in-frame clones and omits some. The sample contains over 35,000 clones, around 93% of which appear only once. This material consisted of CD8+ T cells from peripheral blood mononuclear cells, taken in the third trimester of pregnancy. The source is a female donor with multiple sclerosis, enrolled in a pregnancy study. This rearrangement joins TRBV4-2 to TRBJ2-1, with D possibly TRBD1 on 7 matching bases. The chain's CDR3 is CASSQEEGAMNEQFF. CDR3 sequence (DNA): TGTGCCAGCAGCCAAGAGGAGGGGGCTATGAATGAGCAGTTCTTC.